A single sample gave rise to the 10 T cell receptor beta chains below, sequenced in a study of CD8+ T cells in alopecia areata. Extracted from the samples, RNA was reverse transcribed into cDNA to serve as the sequencing template. TCRdb's copy holds only in-frame clones and misses some; the assay was immunoSEQ multiplex PCR. The repertoire includes approximately 150,000 clones, around 51% of them detected once, and approximately 0.99% sits in the top ten. The sequenced sample was CD4+ T cells sorted from blood, obtained at week 0. The source is a human donor with alopecia areata.

The J gene is TRBJ2-5, the V gene TRBV10-3; D possibly corresponds to TRBD2 (5 bases). The CDR3 is made up of 15 amino acids. CDR1 and CDR2 (germline): ENHRY, SYGVKD. With 8 bases removed from V and 2 bases from J, the gap between germline ends came to 18 bases. The CDR3 is CAISGSVGGQETQYF. The CDR3 DNA is TGTGCCATCTCGGGCTCTGTGGGCGGGCAAGAGACCCAGTACTTC.

V gene TRBV6-6 combines with J gene TRBJ1-4, with D hard to call. Germline V CDR1 and CDR2: MNHNY, SVGAGI (reference sequence). The CDR3 consists of 14 residues. Trimming removed 5 bases from V and 0 bases from J, with 7 bases in between. The CDR3 nucleotides read TGTGCCAGCAGTACCACAGCAACTAATGAAAAACTGTTTTTT. Encoded protein: CASSTTATNEKLFF.

The rearrangement links TRBV5-1 to TRBJ2-7, with 11 bases identical to TRBD2. CDR3 length: 16 residues. CDR1 SGHRS and CDR2 YFSETQ come from the germline V gene. V shed 1 base and J 0 bases; nucleotides not matched to a gene: 3. CDR3 sequence reads: CASSLTTSGSSYEQYF. Written as DNA, the CDR3 is TGCGCCAGCAGCTTGACCACTAGCGGGAGCTCCTACGAGCAGTACTTC.

The chain carries TRBV30 and TRBJ2-7, with D unresolved. CDR3 length: 13 amino acids. From germline, CDR1 is GTSNPN and CDR2 SVGIG (reference sequence). Trimming removed 2 bases from V and 2 bases from J, with 10 bases in between. The CDR3 here is CAWSIRATYEQYF. DNA of the CDR3: TGTGCCTGGAGTATTCGGGCCACCTACGAGCAGTACTTC.

This clone came up a few times. The chain links TRBV7-2 to TRBJ1-1; 7 bases agree with TRBD1. The CDR3 sequence is 14 residues long. CDR1 SGHTA and CDR2 FQGNSA come from the germline V gene. V shed 5 bases, J shed 4 bases, and the junction held 7 bases outside the gene matches. Written as DNA, the CDR3 is TGTGCCAGCAGCCCACAGGGGTTGTCCACTGAAGCTTTCTTT. It translates to CASSPQGLSTEAFF.

The genes are TRBV7-3 and TRBJ2-1; D possibly corresponds to TRBD1 (5 bases). V gave up 5 bases and J gave up 2 bases, with 13 bases separating them. Per germline, CDR1 SGHTA and CDR2 FQGTGA. This CDR3 contains 15 residues. In DNA, the CDR3 is TGTGCCAGCAGCCGCGACAGTGACCCCTACAATGAGCAGTTCTTC. Translated, it gives CASSRDSDPYNEQFF.

In this sample, this clone turned up once. CDR3 coding DNA: TGTGCCAGCAGCCGACAGGGAGGTTTGTCCCACGAGCAGTACTTC. Translating gives CASSRQGGLSHEQYF. The chain uses TRBV6-5 and TRBJ2-7; the D gene is possibly TRBD1 (7 bases). Germline CDR1 reads MNHEY; CDR2 reads SVGAGI. Trimming pared 6 bases from V and 5 bases from J, leaving 20 bases between. There are 15 residues in the CDR3.

This clone was detected only once. The chain combines TRBV2 with TRBJ2-2; D unclear. The length of the CDR3 is 14 residues. CDR1 is SNHLY, CDR2 FYNNEI, per germline. Trimming shortened V by 7 bases and J by 0 bases, and 9 bases separated the two germline ends. CDR3 sequence (DNA): TGTGCCAGCATAGTGTCAGCGAACACCGGGGAGCTGTTTTTT. Its protein product is CASIVSANTGELFF.

This chain joins TRBV4-1 and TRBJ2-6; weak D call: TRBD1 (6 bases). Trimming shortened V by 0 bases and J by 4 bases, and 13 bases separated the two germline ends. The CDR3 has 17 amino acids. The V gene's germline CDR1 is MGHRA and CDR2 YSYEKL. The CDR3 is CASSQDFTGTGANVLTF. Here the CDR3 DNA reads TGCGCCAGCAGCCAAGATTTTACAGGGACGGGGGCCAACGTCCTGACTTTC.

This chain connects TRBV4-1 to TRBJ2-7; D might be TRBD2 (5 bases). With 1 base removed from V and 3 bases from J, the gap between germline ends came to 7 bases. Germline CDR1 and CDR2: MGHRA and YSYEKL. This CDR3 has 13 residues. Here the CDR3 DNA reads TGCGCCAGCAGCCAAGTACGGGGCTACGAGCAGTACTTC. This sequence encodes CASSQVRGYEQYF.